One T cell receptor (beta chain) is described in this entry. What it binds is not known. The primer mix had 60 Vbeta and 13 Jbeta primers. Libraries were prepared by immunoSEQ multiplex PCR; TCRdb keeps only in-frame clonotypes and omits some of them. The sample includes around 120,000 clones, about 80% of them seen just once. This entry belongs to a study of cytomegalovirus exposure and HLA in healthy donors. Study observations and caveats: A missense DCLRE1C variant was associated with V- and J-gene trimming of TCR beta chains in a later analysis, and an independent cohort replicated the association.

Germline V CDR1 and CDR2: SGHRS, YFSETQ. There are 16 residues in the CDR3. Trimming cost V 1 base and J 2 bases; bases outside gene matches: 4. The chain links TRBV5-1 to TRBJ2-3, with TRBD2 matching over 10 bases. Sequenced input: PBMCs. This receptor was obtained from a woman between 45 and 60 years old in good health and CMV-seronegative. The DNA for the CDR3 is TGCGCCAGCAGCTTGTTGGGGACTAGCGACACAGATACGCAGTATTTT. It encodes CASSLLGTSDTDTQYF.